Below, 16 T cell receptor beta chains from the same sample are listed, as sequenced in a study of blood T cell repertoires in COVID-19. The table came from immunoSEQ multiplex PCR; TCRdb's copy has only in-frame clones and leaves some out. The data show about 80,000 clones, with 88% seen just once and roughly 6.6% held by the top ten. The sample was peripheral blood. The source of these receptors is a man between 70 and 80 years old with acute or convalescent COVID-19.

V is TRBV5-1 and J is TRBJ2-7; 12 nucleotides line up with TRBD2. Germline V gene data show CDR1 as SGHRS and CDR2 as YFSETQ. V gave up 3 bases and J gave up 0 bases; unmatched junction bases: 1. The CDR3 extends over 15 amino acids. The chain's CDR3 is CASSWTSGVSYEQYF. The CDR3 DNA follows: TGCGCCAGCAGCTGGACTAGCGGGGTCTCCTACGAGCAGTACTTC. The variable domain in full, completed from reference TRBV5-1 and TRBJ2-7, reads KAGVTQTPRYLIKTRGQQVTLSCSPISGHRSVSWYQQTPGQGLQFLFEYFSETQRNKGNFPGRFSGRQFSNSRSEMNVSTLELGDSALYLCASSWTSGVSYEQYFGPGTRLTVT.

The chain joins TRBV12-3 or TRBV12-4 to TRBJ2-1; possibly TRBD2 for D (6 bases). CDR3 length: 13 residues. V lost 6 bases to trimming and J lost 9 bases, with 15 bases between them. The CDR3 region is CASSKTASAEQFF. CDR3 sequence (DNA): TGTGCCAGCAGCAAAACGGCTAGCGCTGAGCAGTTCTTC.

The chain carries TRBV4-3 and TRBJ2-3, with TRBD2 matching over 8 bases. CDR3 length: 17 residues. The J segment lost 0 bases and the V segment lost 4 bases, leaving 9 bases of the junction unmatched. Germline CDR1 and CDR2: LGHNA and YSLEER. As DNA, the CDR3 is TGCGCCAGCAGCCGGGGCGGGAGGTATACTAGCACAGATACGCAGTATTTT. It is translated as CASSRGGRYTSTDTQYF.

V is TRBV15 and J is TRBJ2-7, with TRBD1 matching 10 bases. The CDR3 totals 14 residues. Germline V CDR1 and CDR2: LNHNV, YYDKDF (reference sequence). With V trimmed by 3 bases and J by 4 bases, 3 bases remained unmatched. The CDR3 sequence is CATSRGTGAYEQYF. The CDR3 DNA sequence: TGTGCCACCAGCAGGGGGACAGGGGCGTACGAGCAGTACTTC.

Here the CDR3 DNA reads TGTGCCAGCAGAGTAGCGGGAGGTCGAACCGGGGAGCTGTTTTTT. It is translated as CASRVAGGRTGELFF. The V call is TRBV6-6, the J call TRBJ2-2, with 10 bases lining up with TRBD2. Per the germline V gene, CDR1 is MNHNY and CDR2 is SVGAGI (reference sequence). This CDR3 contains 15 residues. V lost 6 bases and J lost 5; bases outside the gene matches: 6.

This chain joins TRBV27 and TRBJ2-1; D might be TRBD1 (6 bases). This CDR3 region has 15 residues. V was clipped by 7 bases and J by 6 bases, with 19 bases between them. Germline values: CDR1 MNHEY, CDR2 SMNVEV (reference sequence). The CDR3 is CASTPLGDIGNEQFF. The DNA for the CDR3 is TGTGCCAGCACCCCTTTGGGGGACATCGGCAATGAGCAGTTCTTC.

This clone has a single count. This chain's CDR3 is CASSLVQGGGNTIYF. CDR3 nucleotide sequence: TGCGCCAGCAGCTTGGTACAGGGCGGTGGAAACACCATATATTTT. The chain is built from TRBV5-1 and TRBJ1-3; D may be TRBD1 (6 bases). Per the germline V gene, CDR1 is SGHRS and CDR2 is YFSETQ. CDR3 length equals 15 residues. V lost 0 bases, J lost 3 bases, and 10 bases lay in between.

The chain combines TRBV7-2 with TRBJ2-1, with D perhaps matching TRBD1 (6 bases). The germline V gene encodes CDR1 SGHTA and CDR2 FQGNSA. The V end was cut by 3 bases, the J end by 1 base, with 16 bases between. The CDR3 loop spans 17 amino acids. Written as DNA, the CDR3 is TGTGCCAGCAGCTTTGCACCACAGGGTCAGTCCTACAATGAGCAGTTCTTC. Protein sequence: CASSFAPQGQSYNEQFF. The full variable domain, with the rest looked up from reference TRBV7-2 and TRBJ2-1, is GAGVSQSPSNKVTEKGKDVELRCDPISGHTALYWYRQSLGQGLEFLIYFQGNSAPDKSGLPSDRFSAERTGGSVSTLTIQRTQQEDSAVYLCASSFAPQGQSYNEQFFGPGTRLTVL.

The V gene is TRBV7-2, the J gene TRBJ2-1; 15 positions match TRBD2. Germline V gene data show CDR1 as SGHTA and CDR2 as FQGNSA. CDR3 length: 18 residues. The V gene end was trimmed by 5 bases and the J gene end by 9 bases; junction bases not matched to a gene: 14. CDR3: CASSHRGLAGGLFIEQFF. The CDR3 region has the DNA TGTGCCAGCAGCCACCGGGGACTAGCGGGAGGTCTCTTCATTGAGCAGTTCTTC.

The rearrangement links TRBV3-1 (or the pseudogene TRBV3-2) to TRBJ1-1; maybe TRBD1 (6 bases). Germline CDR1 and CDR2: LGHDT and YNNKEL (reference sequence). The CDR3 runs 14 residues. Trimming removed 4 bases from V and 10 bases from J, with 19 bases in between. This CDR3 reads CASSRRGRALSAFF. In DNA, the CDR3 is TGTGCCAGCAGCCGCAGGGGCAGGGCTTTATCAGCTTTCTTT.

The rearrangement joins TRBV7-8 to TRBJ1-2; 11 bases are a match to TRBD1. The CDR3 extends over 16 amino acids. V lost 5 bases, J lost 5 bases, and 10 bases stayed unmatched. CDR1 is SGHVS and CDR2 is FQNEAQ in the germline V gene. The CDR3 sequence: CASSPAGQGAIYGYTF. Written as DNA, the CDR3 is TGTGCCAGCAGCCCAGCAGGACAGGGGGCCATATATGGCTACACCTTC.

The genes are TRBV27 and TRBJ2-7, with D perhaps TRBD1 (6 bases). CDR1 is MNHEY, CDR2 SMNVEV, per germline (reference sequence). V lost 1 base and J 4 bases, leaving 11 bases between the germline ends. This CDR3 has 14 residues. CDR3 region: CASSLWGQPYEQYF. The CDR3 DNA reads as TGTGCCAGCAGTTTATGGGGACAACCTTACGAGCAGTACTTC.

CDR3 bases: TGCGCCAGCAGCTTGGGCGGTATGAACACCGGGGAGCTGTTTTTT. Its protein product is CASSLGGMNTGELFF. The chain links TRBV5-1 to TRBJ2-2; D not certain. From germline, CDR1 is SGHRS and CDR2 YFSETQ. V lost 0 bases to trimming and J lost 1 base, with 7 bases between them. This CDR3 comprises 15 residues.

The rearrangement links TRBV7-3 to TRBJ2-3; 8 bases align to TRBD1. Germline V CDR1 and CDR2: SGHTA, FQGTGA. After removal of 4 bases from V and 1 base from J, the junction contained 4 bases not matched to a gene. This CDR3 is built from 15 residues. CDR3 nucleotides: TGTGCCAGCAGCTCTGGGACAGGCGGCACAGATACGCAGTATTTT. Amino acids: CASSSGTGGTDTQYF.

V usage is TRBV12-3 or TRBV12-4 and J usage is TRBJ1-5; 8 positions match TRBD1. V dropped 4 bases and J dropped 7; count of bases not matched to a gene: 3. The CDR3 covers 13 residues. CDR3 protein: CASSSTGAQPQHF. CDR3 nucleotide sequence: TGTGCCAGCAGTTCGACAGGGGCACAGCCCCAGCATTTT.

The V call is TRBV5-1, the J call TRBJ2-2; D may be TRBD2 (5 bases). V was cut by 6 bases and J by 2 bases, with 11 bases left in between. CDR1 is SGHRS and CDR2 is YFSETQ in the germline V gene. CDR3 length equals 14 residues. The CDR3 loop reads CASTGLDNTGELFF. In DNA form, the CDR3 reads TGCGCCAGCACGGGGTTAGACAACACCGGGGAGCTGTTTTTT.